This TCR beta chain stems from a study of blood T cell repertoires in COVID-19. Background on the study: There were acute and convalescent COVID-19 samples, and they came from the United States, Italy and Spain. T cells, B-cell-depleted T cells, or PBMCs provided the cDNA or gDNA that served as material.

Patients from Seattle were sampled longitudinally, starting during active infection. Authors' data handling: Reference gene primer amplification in the assay estimated nucleated cell counts. Using immunoSEQ multiplex PCR, the repertoire was profiled, and TCRdb retains in-frame clones only, with some absent. V, J and clone size were drawn from that table, and D and trimming were deduced from the DNA. The sample records approximately 200,000 clones, about four fifths being singletons. This CDR3 comprises 14 residues. Trimming cost V 4 bases and J 5 bases, with 15 bases left between them. Germline loops: CDR1 SGHRS, CDR2 YFSETQ.

This TCR came from an elderly woman with COVID-19, enrolled during active disease. V usage is TRBV5-1 and J usage is TRBJ1-1; possible D gene TRBD1, 5 bases. Sample: peripheral blood. The CDR3 region is CASSLGPTGTEAFF. The CDR3 DNA follows: TGCGCCAGCAGCCTGGGACCCACGGGAACTGAAGCTTTCTTT.